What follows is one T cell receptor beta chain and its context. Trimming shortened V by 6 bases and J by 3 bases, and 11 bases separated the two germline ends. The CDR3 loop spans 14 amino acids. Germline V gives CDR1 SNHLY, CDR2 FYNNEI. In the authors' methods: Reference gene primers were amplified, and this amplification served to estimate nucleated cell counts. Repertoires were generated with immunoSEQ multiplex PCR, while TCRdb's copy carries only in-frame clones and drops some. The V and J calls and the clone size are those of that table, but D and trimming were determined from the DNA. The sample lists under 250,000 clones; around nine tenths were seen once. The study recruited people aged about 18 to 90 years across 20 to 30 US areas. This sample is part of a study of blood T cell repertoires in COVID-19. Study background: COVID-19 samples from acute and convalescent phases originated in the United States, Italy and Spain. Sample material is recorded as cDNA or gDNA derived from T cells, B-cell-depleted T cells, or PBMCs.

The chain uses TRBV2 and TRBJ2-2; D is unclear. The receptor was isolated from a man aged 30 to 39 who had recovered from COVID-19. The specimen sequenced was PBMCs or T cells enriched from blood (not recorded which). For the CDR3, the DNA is TGTGCCAGCAGCTCCGACTGGTACACCGGGGAGCTGTTTTTT. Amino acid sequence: CASSSDWYTGELFF.